The next 29 T cell receptor beta chains were all read from a single sample in a study of human T cells and chemical hapten exposure. TCRdb processed the RACE reads anew with MiXCR; each CDR3 protein has one entry. The table includes some 81,000 distinct CDR3 sequences, about 8.6% detected once. As for time point: healthy volunteer bleed at 6 weeks. The authors extracted total RNA from unfractionated whole blood. Sample: whole blood. These receptors were collected from a female donor in good health. Some clones in this sample may be carry-over from other donors' samples.

This clonotype was seen repeatedly, ten times or more. CDR3: CASRLQTGYSPLHF. CDR3 DNA: TGTGCCAGCAGACTACAGACAGGCTATTCACCCCTCCACTTT. This chain links TRBV7-9 with TRBJ1-6; possible D gene TRBD1, 6 bases. The CDR3 is made up of 14 amino acids. CDR1 SEHNR and CDR2 FQNEAQ come from the germline V gene (reference sequence). V gave up 6 bases and J gave up 8 bases, with 14 bases separating them.

This clonotype was seen only a few times. The V call is TRBV5-1, the J call TRBJ1-2, with a possible D match to TRBD1 (5 bases). This CDR3 contains 14 residues. V lost 5 bases and J lost 7, with 18 bases in between. The germline CDR1 and CDR2 sequences are SGHRS and YFSETQ. The CDR3 sequence is CASRTRGTSVGYTF. CDR3 in DNA: TGCGCCAGCAGGACTCGGGGGACTTCGGTTGGCTACACCTTC. The full variable domain, rest sourced from reference TRBV5-1 and TRBJ1-2, is KAGVTQTPRYLIKTRGQQVTLSCSPISGHRSVSWYQQTPGQGLQFLFEYFSETQRNKGNFPGRFSGRQFSNSRSEMNVSTLELGDSALYLCASRTRGTSVGYTFGSGTRLTVV.

The CDR3 loop is CASSPNSGETDTQYF. The CDR3 DNA sequence: TGCGCCAGCAGCCCCAATAGCGGGGAGACAGATACGCAGTATTTT. The chain has TRBV4-3 and TRBJ2-3, with TRBD2 matching over 8 bases. Trimming removed 4 bases from V and 3 bases from J; junction bases left unmatched: 6. This CDR3 is built from 15 residues. Germline V lookup: CDR1 LGHNA, CDR2 YSLEER.

In its sample, this clonotype was seen once. The chain links TRBV5-1 to TRBJ2-7, with a tentative D call TRBD2 (5 bases). V lost 4 bases, J lost 9 bases, and 20 bases lay in between. The CDR3 runs to 14 residues. Germline assignment: CDR1 SGHRS and CDR2 YFSETQ. CDR3 nucleotide sequence: TGCGCCAGCAGCGTGACTGAGGGTCGTGGTGGGCAGTACTTC. The encoded protein is CASSVTEGRGGQYF.

This clonotype was observed many times. The chain combines TRBV20-1 with TRBJ2-1; 10 bases fit TRBD2. In germline, CDR1 is DFQATT, CDR2 SNEGSKA (reference sequence). V shed 1 base and J 5 bases; nucleotides not matched to a gene: 5. The CDR3 spans 15 residues. CDR3 DNA sequence: TGCAGTGCTAGAGTGGAGCGGGGGGGCCACAATGAGCAGTTCTTC. This codes for CSARVERGGHNEQFF.

Only a few counts were recorded for this clonotype. The chain employs TRBV28 and TRBJ1-1; D unresolved. Trimming removed 4 bases from V and 1 base from J, with 7 bases in between. Germline V CDR1 and CDR2: MDHEN, SYDVKM. The CDR3 contains 13 residues. CDR3 sequence reads: CASSSPSNTEAFF. CDR3 bases: TGTGCCAGCAGTTCTCCGTCGAACACTGAAGCTTTCTTT.

The genes are TRBV7-3 and TRBJ2-2; 7 bases agree with TRBD2. J lost 4 bases, V lost 5 bases, and 4 bases had no gene match. Germline assignment: CDR1 SGHTA and CDR2 FQGTGA. This CDR3 is 14 amino acids long. Here the CDR3 DNA reads TGTGCCAGCAGCGCAAGACTAGCCACCGGGGAGCTGTTTTTT. It is translated as CASSARLATGELFF.

This clonotype was detected only a few times. The CDR3 protein is CAWTPGLAPYTQYF. The CDR3 DNA follows: TGTGCCTGGACTCCGGGACTAGCGCCTTATACGCAGTATTTT. This chain connects TRBV30 to TRBJ2-3; 10 positions match TRBD2. CDR3 length: 14 amino acids. The V gene end was trimmed by 4 bases and the J gene end by 7 bases; junction bases not matched to a gene: 8. Germline V gene lookup returns CDR1 GTSNPN and CDR2 SVGIG (reference sequence).

The chain couples TRBV6-5 to TRBJ1-4, with a weak D call TRBD1 (5 bases). V lost 2 bases and J 3 bases, leaving 7 bases between the germline ends. The CDR3 runs 14 residues. Germline V gene lookup returns CDR1 MNHEY and CDR2 SVGAGI. The CDR3: CASSYRGANEKLFF. CDR3 nucleotide sequence: TGTGCCAGCAGTTACCGGGGGGCTAATGAAAAACTGTTTTTT.

Ten or more counts support this clonotype. V usage is TRBV6-8 and J usage is TRBJ1-1; D is unresolved. V dropped 5 bases and J dropped 5 bases, with 18 bases sitting between them. Germline V gene lookup returns CDR1 MNHGY and CDR2 SAAAGT. The CDR3 spans 15 residues. The CDR3 DNA reads TGTGCCAGCAGTCGAACCCTCCAAGGACGAACTGAAGCTTTCTTT. Translating gives CASSRTLQGRTEAFF.

The genes are TRBV20-1 and TRBJ2-3; 9 bases align to TRBD2. Germline V CDR1 and CDR2: DFQATT, SNEGSKA (reference sequence). J gave up 3 bases and V 0 bases, and 19 bases lay outside the gene matches. The CDR3 runs to 20 residues. The CDR3 here is CSARDRGQRGAPSLTDTQYF. The CDR3 DNA sequence: TGCAGTGCTAGAGATAGAGGCCAGCGGGGGGCCCCATCCTTAACAGATACGCAGTATTTT.

This clonotype was counted only a few times. The rearrangement joins TRBV7-8 to TRBJ1-3; D is unresolved. The germline gives CDR1 SGHVS, CDR2 FQNEAQ. CDR3 length: 17 residues. Trimming removed 1 base from V and 0 bases from J, with 13 bases in between. The CDR3 DNA reads as TGTGCCAGCAGCTTAGGCGCCCTGATCTACTCTGGAAACACCATATATTTT. Translated: CASSLGALIYSGNTIYF.

The chain is built from TRBV5-4 and TRBJ2-5; D is undetermined. This CDR3 has 13 residues. CDR1 and CDR2 from the germline V gene are SGHNT and YYREEE (reference sequence). V was clipped by 2 bases and J by 5 bases, with 10 bases between them. CDR3 bases: TGTGCCAGCAGCTTATCTGCCCCGGAGACCCAGTACTTC. Translated: CASSLSAPETQYF.

In the case of this clonotype: A much bigger clone sits one base away, suggesting this may be a read error. The V call is TRBV7-2, the J call TRBJ2-1; 7 bases line up with TRBD2. The V and J ends lost 3 bases and 4 bases, in that order; junction bases with no gene match: 6. The CDR3 is 15 amino acids. Per the germline V gene, CDR1 is SGHTA and CDR2 is FQGNSA. CDR3 protein: CASSFGLVEYNEQFF. For the CDR3, the DNA is TGTGCCAGCAGCTTCGGACTAGTAGAATACAATGAGCAGTTCTTC.

This clonotype came up many times. One junction end disagrees with the germline gene, perhaps due to a read error. The J gene is TRBJ2-7, the V gene TRBV20-1, with D hard to call. Germline V gives CDR1 DFQATT, CDR2 SNEGSKA (reference sequence). The CDR3 length is 11 residues. The CDR3 coding sequence is TGCAGTGCGAGAGCGAGCTACGAGCAGTACTTC. Translated, it gives CSARASYEQYF.

This clonotype was seen a few times. J is TRBJ1-1 and V is TRBV21-1; the DNA was not used to check the table's D call, TRBD1. TRBV21-1 is designated a pseudogene. This CDR3 has 14 amino acids. CDR3 protein: CASNRGQDDTEAFF. Here the CDR3 DNA reads TGTGCCAGCAACAGGGGACAGGACGACACTGAAGCTTTCTTT.

This chain connects TRBV7-8 to TRBJ1-1; D is ambiguous. Germline CDR1 SGHVS, CDR2 FQNEAQ. The CDR3 has 17 amino acids. Trimming pared 1 base from V and 5 bases from J, leaving 20 bases between. This chain's CDR3 is CASSLEGRWSPRTEAFF. In DNA, the CDR3 is TGTGCCAGCAGCTTAGAAGGGCGGTGGAGTCCAAGGACTGAAGCTTTCTTT.

This clonotype was observed at least ten times. The chain has TRBV9 and TRBJ2-7; D possibly uses TRBD1 or TRBD2 (5 bases each). V lost 4 bases, J lost 9 bases, and 11 bases lay in between. The germline V gene has CDR1 SGDLS and CDR2 YYNGEE. The CDR3 contains 11 residues. The CDR3 DNA follows: TGTGCCAGCAGCTCGGGGACCCGGCAGTACTTC. It is translated as CASSSGTRQYF.

The chain uses TRBV13 and TRBJ1-1; D uncertain. Trimming left V 5 bases short and J 3 bases short, with 10 bases between. The germline V gene has CDR1 PRHDT and CDR2 FYEKMQ (reference sequence). The CDR3 is made up of 13 amino acids. For the CDR3, the DNA is TGTGCCAGCAGCGCGGGGAAGGACACTGAAGCTTTCTTT. As protein: CASSAGKDTEAFF. Variable domain in full (rest from reference TRBV13 and TRBJ1-1): AAGVIQSPRHLIKEKRETATLKCYPIPRHDTVYWYQQGPGQDPQFLISFYEKMQSDKGSIPDRFSAQQFSDYHSELNMSSLELGDSALYFCASSAGKDTEAFFGQGTRLTVV.

This clonotype came up many times. V and J are TRBV27 and TRBJ2-7, with D tentatively TRBD1 (5 bases). V was trimmed by 0 bases and J by 1 base, leaving 13 bases between them. CDR3 length equals 16 residues. CDR1 is MNHEY and CDR2 is SMNVEV in the germline V gene (reference sequence). CDR3: CASSLSMGQWSYEQYF. The CDR3, as DNA: TGTGCCAGCAGTTTATCAATGGGGCAGTGGTCCTACGAGCAGTACTTC.

This clonotype was recorded many times. This chain joins TRBV28 and TRBJ1-2; 9 nucleotides match TRBD1. The V gene end was trimmed by 4 bases and the J gene end by 4 bases; junction bases not matched to a gene: 13. The CDR3 consists of 17 residues. Germline CDR1 MDHEN, CDR2 SYDVKM. For the CDR3, the DNA is TGTGCCAGCAGTTCCAGCACCCGGACAGGGGTCACCTATGGCTACACCTTC. This sequence encodes CASSSSTRTGVTYGYTF.

The gene calls are TRBV6-1 and TRBJ2-1; D ambiguous. This CDR3 is built from 10 residues. CDR1 and CDR2 from the germline V gene are MNHNS and SASEGT. Trimming cost V 6 bases and J 10 bases, with 7 bases left between them. CDR3 loop: CASRVREQFF. The CDR3 DNA reads TGTGCCAGCAGGGTCAGGGAGCAGTTCTTC.

The table lists this clonotype with many counts. The chain couples TRBV6-2 or TRBV6-3 to TRBJ1-6; 10 bases match TRBD1. The CDR3 has 16 residues. The trim removed 7 bases at V and 6 bases at J, leaving 9 bases unmatched. Germline CDR1 MNHEY, CDR2 SVGEGT. CDR3 nucleotide sequence: TGTGCCAGCACCCATAGACAGGGGGCGTCTAATTCACCCCTCCACTTT. Its protein is CASTHRQGASNSPLHF.

There are many counts of this clonotype. This sequence joins TRBV7-9 and TRBJ1-2; no clear D gene. The ends were cut back, 0 bases at V and 1 base at J, with 6 bases in the middle. Germline loops: CDR1 SEHNR, CDR2 FQNEAQ (reference sequence). There are 14 residues in the CDR3. The CDR3: CASSLAVSNYGYTF. For the CDR3, the DNA is TGTGCCAGCAGCTTAGCGGTCAGTAACTATGGCTACACCTTC.

The J gene is TRBJ2-1, the V gene TRBV6-2 or TRBV6-3, with D possibly TRBD1 on 6 matching bases. CDR1 is MNHEY and CDR2 is SVGEGT in the germline V gene. The CDR3 sequence is 14 residues long. V was clipped by 5 bases and J by 5 bases, with 13 bases between them. In nucleotides, the CDR3 is TGTGCCAGCAGTACCCCGGGACAAGACAATGAGCAGTTCTTC. Translation: CASSTPGQDNEQFF.

This clonotype was counted at least ten times. The genes are TRBV7-9 and TRBJ1-1; D is unclear. The length of the CDR3 is 14 residues. V lost 5 bases and J lost 4, with 14 bases in between. Looked up from germline, CDR1 is SEHNR and CDR2 is FQNEAQ (reference sequence). CDR3 amino acids: CASSLVRGSTEAFF. CDR3 sequence (DNA): TGTGCCAGCAGCCTAGTCCGGGGAAGCACTGAAGCTTTCTTT.

The J gene is TRBJ2-3, the V gene TRBV3-1; D is ambiguous. Trimming shortened V by 4 bases and J by 7 bases, and 6 bases separated the two germline ends. This CDR3 region has 11 residues. CDR1 and CDR2 (germline): LGHDT, YNNKEL (reference sequence). The CDR3 bases are TGTGCCAGCAGCCTAGTGCATACGCAGTATTTT. This codes for CASSLVHTQYF.

This clonotype has ten or more counts. The chain uses TRBV6-5 and TRBJ1-1; TRBD1 might be the D (6 bases). Trimming shortened V by 2 bases and J by 4 bases, and 8 bases separated the two germline ends. Germline V gives CDR1 MNHEY, CDR2 SVGAGI. The CDR3 spans 13 residues. The CDR3 nucleotides are TGTGCCAGCAGTTACGTCAGGGGCACTGAAGCTTTCTTT. Its translation is CASSYVRGTEAFF.

This clonotype occurred a few times. The chain employs TRBV18 and TRBJ1-1; no clear D gene. From germline, CDR1 is KGHSH and CDR2 LQKENI. Trimming removed 3 bases from V and 3 bases from J, with 8 bases in between. The CDR3 is 13 residues long. The CDR3 is CASSPGSDTEAFF. CDR3 in DNA: TGTGCCAGCTCACCGGGGTCGGACACTGAAGCTTTCTTT.